A selection of T cell receptor beta chains follows, all from one sample in a study of T cells after yellow fever vaccination. TCRdb recomputed calls from the 5' RACE reads with MiXCR, one row per CDR3 protein. The sample shows hundreds of thousands of distinct CDR3 sequences, over 15% of them seen only once. The sample in question was PBMCs, obtained before the yellow fever booster vaccination. The receptors shown here come from a man younger than 35 who received the YFV17D yellow fever vaccine. The CDR3 runs from the conserved cysteine through the conserved F or W. D genes are given only for firm matches. Expanded clones are given a class, and other clones once, few, many or no size at all.

cdr3_nt: TGTGCCACCAGCAGAGATCCCCTTCCGACAGGGCGCCGTAGGGACACCATATATTTT
cdr3_aa: CATSRDPLPTGRRRDTIYF
v_call: TRBV15
clone_size: few
j_call: TRBJ1-3
d_call: TRBD1

cdr3_nt: TGCAGCGTTTCTTGTGAGAGGGCATGGGGTCAGCCCCAGCATTTT
cdr3_aa: CSVSCERAWGQPQHF
v_call: TRBV29-1
clone_size: -
j_call: TRBJ1-5
d_call: -

cdr3_nt: TGTGCCAGCAGTTCACAACTACTAGCGGGGGGCGGCACAGATACGCAGTATTTT
cdr3_aa: CASSSQLLAGGGTDTQYF
v_call: TRBV28
clone_size: once
j_call: TRBJ2-3
d_call: TRBD2

cdr3_nt: TGCGCCAGCAGCCAAGCTCCCGGGACTAGCGGGCAGACCCAGTACTTC
cdr3_aa: CASSQAPGTSGQTQYF
v_call: TRBV4-1
clone_size: few
j_call: TRBJ2-5
d_call: TRBD2

cdr3_nt: TGTGCCAGCAGCTTAGAATCCGGGGGCGGAAACACCATATATTTT
cdr3_aa: CASSLESGGGNTIYF
v_call: TRBV13
clone_size: -
j_call: TRBJ1-3
d_call: -

cdr3_nt: TGTGCCAGCAGCTCCACAGGGGGCGCAACAGATACGCAGTATTTT
cdr3_aa: CASSSTGGATDTQYF
v_call: TRBV7-3
clone_size: few
j_call: TRBJ2-3
d_call: TRBD1

cdr3_nt: TGCAGTGCTAACAAAGTGCAGGGATACCCTCGCGAGCAGTACTTC
cdr3_aa: CSANKVQGYPREQYF
v_call: TRBV20-1
clone_size: -
j_call: TRBJ2-7
d_call: -

cdr3_nt: TGTGCCAGCAGTGTCCATAGGACGGACGCTTTCGGGGAGCTGTTTTTT
cdr3_aa: CASSVHRTDAFGELFF
v_call: TRBV12-3/TRBV12-4
clone_size: -
j_call: TRBJ2-2
d_call: -

cdr3_nt: TGTGCCAGCAGTTACTCACCCTACGAGCAGTACTTC
cdr3_aa: CASSYSPYEQYF
v_call: TRBV6-2/TRBV6-3
clone_size: few
j_call: TRBJ2-7
d_call: -

cdr3_nt: TGCGCCAGCGCCTCGGGGGACTATGACGAGCAGTACTTC
cdr3_aa: CASASGDYDEQYF
v_call: TRBV5-1
clone_size: -
j_call: TRBJ2-7
d_call: TRBD2

cdr3_nt: TGTGCCAGCAGCTCCCGCGGGGGTCTCTACAATGAGCAGTTCTTC
cdr3_aa: CASSSRGGLYNEQFF
v_call: TRBV7-9
clone_size: many
j_call: TRBJ2-1
d_call: TRBD2

cdr3_nt: TGCAGTGCTCAGCGAGGATTCCAAGAGACCCAGTACTTC
cdr3_aa: CSAQRGFQETQYF
v_call: TRBV20-1
clone_size: -
j_call: TRBJ2-5
d_call: -

cdr3_nt: TGCAGTGCGCGGCTGGTTGGGGACAGTCATTCACCCCTCCACTTT
cdr3_aa: CSARLVGDSHSPLHF
v_call: TRBV20-1
clone_size: many
j_call: TRBJ1-6
d_call: TRBD1

cdr3_nt: TGCGCCAGCAGCCCCAGGACAGGGATGACCGGGGAGCTGTTTTTT
cdr3_aa: CASSPRTGMTGELFF
v_call: TRBV5-1
clone_size: few
j_call: TRBJ2-2
d_call: TRBD1

cdr3_nt: TGCAGTGCTTTTCTAGCGGGGGCGGGAGAGACCCAGTACTTC
cdr3_aa: CSAFLAGAGETQYF
v_call: TRBV20-1
clone_size: few
j_call: TRBJ2-5
d_call: TRBD2

cdr3_nt: TGCGCCAGCAGCTTGGATGGGGGCTACAACTATGGCTACACCTTC
cdr3_aa: CASSLDGGYNYGYTF
v_call: TRBV5-1
clone_size: -
j_call: TRBJ1-2
d_call: -

cdr3_nt: TGTGCCAGCAGCTTAGATTACGGGGATCTCACAGATACGCAGTATTTT
cdr3_aa: CASSLDYGDLTDTQYF
v_call: TRBV11-3
clone_size: -
j_call: TRBJ2-3
d_call: -

cdr3_nt: TGCGCCAGCAGCTTGATACAGGGAGGAAGGCACCAAGAGACCCAGTACTTC
cdr3_aa: CASSLIQGGRHQETQYF
v_call: TRBV5-1
clone_size: few
j_call: TRBJ2-5
d_call: -

cdr3_nt: TGCGCCAGCAGCCAGGGACTCCTCACAGATACGCAGTATTTT
cdr3_aa: CASSQGLLTDTQYF
v_call: TRBV4-3
clone_size: many
j_call: TRBJ2-3
d_call: -

cdr3_nt: TGTGCCAGCAGCTTCTGGCGGAGCACAGATACGCAGTATTTT
cdr3_aa: CASSFWRSTDTQYF
v_call: TRBV5-1
clone_size: many
j_call: TRBJ2-3
d_call: -

cdr3_nt: TGCAGCGTTGAAGGTGGTGGACAGGGTGCCTTCTACGAGCAGTACTTC
cdr3_aa: CSVEGGGQGAFYEQYF
v_call: TRBV29-1
clone_size: few
j_call: TRBJ2-7
d_call: TRBD1

cdr3_nt: TGCGCCAGCAGCCAAGATCGGGGGACAGGGGAGGGCGAGCAGTACTTC
cdr3_aa: CASSQDRGTGEGEQYF
v_call: TRBV4-3
clone_size: -
j_call: TRBJ2-7
d_call: TRBD1

cdr3_nt: TGCAGTGCTTCCGGGACAGGAATTCCGGGGGCTAATTCACCCCTCCACTTT
cdr3_aa: CSASGTGIPGANSPLHF
v_call: TRBV20-1
clone_size: -
j_call: TRBJ1-6
d_call: TRBD1

cdr3_nt: TGTGCCAGCAGTTACTCCGGGACCTCAGGGGCCTACGAGCAGTACTTC
cdr3_aa: CASSYSGTSGAYEQYF
v_call: TRBV6-5
clone_size: -
j_call: TRBJ2-7
d_call: -

cdr3_nt: TGCGCCAGCAGCCCGGGGCGGGGATCTGTCGTCCACGAGCAGTACTTC
cdr3_aa: CASSPGRGSVVHEQYF
v_call: TRBV4-3
clone_size: -
j_call: TRBJ2-7
d_call: -

cdr3_nt: TGTGCCACCAACGTTGGAGCCCTCCACTTT
cdr3_aa: CATNVGALHF
v_call: TRBV2
clone_size: few
j_call: TRBJ1-6
d_call: -

cdr3_nt: TGTGCCATCAGTGAGTGGGAGACGCAGTATTTT
cdr3_aa: CAISEWETQYF
v_call: TRBV10-3
clone_size: few
j_call: TRBJ2-3
d_call: -

cdr3_nt: TGTGCCAGCAGTTATCGGGACGAGCAGTACTTC
cdr3_aa: CASSYRDEQYF
v_call: TRBV6-9
clone_size: few
j_call: TRBJ2-7
d_call: -

cdr3_nt: TGTGCCAGCAGTTTCCGGGACACTAAGAAAGAGACCCAGTACTTC
cdr3_aa: CASSFRDTKKETQYF
v_call: TRBV12-3/TRBV12-4
clone_size: -
j_call: TRBJ2-5
d_call: -

cdr3_nt: TGTGCCAGCAGTCGGGGGAAGGGCGCCAACGTCCTGACTTTC
cdr3_aa: CASSRGKGANVLTF
v_call: TRBV6-2/TRBV6-3
clone_size: few
j_call: TRBJ2-6
d_call: -

cdr3_nt: TGTGCCAGCAGCCCCCGCCGGACAGGGAATGAATGGAGGACTGAAGCTTTCTTT
cdr3_aa: CASSPRRTGNEWRTEAFF
v_call: TRBV7-2
clone_size: many
j_call: TRBJ1-1
d_call: TRBD1

cdr3_nt: TGTGCCATCAGTGACAGAAGCTCTAGCACAGATACGCAGTATTTT
cdr3_aa: CAISDRSSSTDTQYF
v_call: TRBV10-3
clone_size: -
j_call: TRBJ2-3
d_call: -

cdr3_nt: TGTGCCATCAGCCGGGAATCCCACGAGCAGTACTTC
cdr3_aa: CAISRESHEQYF
v_call: TRBV10-3
clone_size: -
j_call: TRBJ2-7
d_call: -

cdr3_nt: TGTGCCAGCTCACCAGCGGCCTTGAACATGAACACTGAAGCTTTCTTT
cdr3_aa: CASSPAALNMNTEAFF
v_call: TRBV18
clone_size: -
j_call: TRBJ1-1
d_call: -

cdr3_nt: TGCAGTGCTCGCGGGGGAAACTACAATGAGCAGTTCTTC
cdr3_aa: CSARGGNYNEQFF
v_call: TRBV20-1
clone_size: -
j_call: TRBJ2-1
d_call: TRBD2

cdr3_nt: TGTGCCAGCAGTTTTGACAGGGGAGGGGAGACCCAGTACTTC
cdr3_aa: CASSFDRGGETQYF
v_call: TRBV28
clone_size: -
j_call: TRBJ2-5
d_call: -